A selection of T cell receptor beta chains follows, all from one sample in a study of shared clonotypes between healthy human individuals. Here immunoSEQ multiplex PCR was the method, and the copy in TCRdb shows in-frame clones only, minus some. The sample records a few hundred thousand clones, approximately 80% being singletons. Sequenced: PBMCs. These receptors originate from a woman aged 40 to 55 in good health. Some clones in this sample may be carry-over from other donors' samples. CDR3s include the opening cysteine and the closing phenylalanine or tryptophan. D genes are given only for firm matches. Size tells how often a clone was seen (once, few, many) or the class of an expanded clone, and some rows leave it out.

TRBV6-6,NA,TRBJ2-7,15,TRBD1,CASSIYRGISYEQYF,TGTGCCAGCAGTATTTACAGGGGCATCTCCTACGAGCAGTACTTC
TRBV28,once,TRBJ1-5,15,NA,CASSGTEGWNQPQHF,TGTGCCAGCAGCGGAACCGAAGGTTGGAATCAGCCCCAGCATTTT
TRBV7-9,once,TRBJ2-5,12,NA,CASSPDPETQYF,TGTGCCAGCAGCCCGGACCCAGAGACCCAGTACTTC
TRBV10-3,NA,TRBJ2-1,15,NA,CAIRQAGQVGNEQFF,TGTGCCATCAGGCAAGCGGGACAAGTGGGGAATGAGCAGTTCTTC
TRBV9,few,TRBJ2-7,15,NA,CASSPRVGSDGEQYF,TGTGCCAGCAGCCCCAGGGTCGGCTCAGATGGGGAGCAGTACTTC
TRBV7-2,NA,TRBJ1-5,17,NA,CASSLGRGGRGAGPQHF,TGTGCCAGCAGCTTAGGTCGAGGGGGTAGGGGAGCAGGGCCCCAGCATTTT
TRBV7-9,NA,TRBJ2-5,15,NA,CASSFVLGPGETQYF,TGTGCCAGCAGCTTTGTTCTCGGGCCGGGGGAGACCCAGTACTTC
TRBV19,many,TRBJ1-2,14,TRBD1,CASSPGTGQDGYTF,TGTGCCAGTAGTCCCGGGACAGGGCAGGATGGCTACACCTTC
TRBV19,NA,TRBJ2-7,14,TRBD1,CASSTGTGIYEQYF,TGTGCCAGTAGTACTGGGACAGGGATCTACGAGCAGTACTTC
TRBV6-1,NA,TRBJ2-7,13,NA,CASSGIHSYEQYF,TGTGCCAGCAGTGGGATCCACTCCTACGAGCAGTACTTC
TRBV30,NA,TRBJ1-2,13,NA,CAWSVQGSYGYTF,TGTGCCTGGAGTGTACAGGGTAGTTATGGCTACACCTTC